This is a list of T cell receptor beta chains from one sample in a study of T cell responses to AZD1222 COVID-19 vaccine. Produced via immunoSEQ multiplex PCR; TCRdb's table is partial and in-frame only. The sample lists tens of thousands of clones; approximately 85% were seen once. Sequencing was performed on peripheral blood, taken 28 days after the second AZD1222 dose. The receptor set was obtained from an adult who received the AZD1222 COVID-19 vaccine. Each CDR3 is given with its conserved first and last residue. The D gene is left open where the match is weak. Size values are once, few and many counts, or a class for expanded clones, and some rows have none.

14	TRBV27	TRBJ1-3	-	once	TGTGCCAGCAGTGGAGGAGGTTCTGGAAACACCATATATTTT	CASSGGGSGNTIYF
16	TRBV30	TRBJ2-2	TRBD2	-	TGTGCCTGGAGTGTACTGGGGGGGTGGAACACCGGGGAGCTGTTTTTT	CAWSVLGGWNTGELFF
13	TRBV20-1	TRBJ1-2	-	-	TGCAGTGCTAGTCCAGGCAATAACTATGGCTACACCTTC	CSASPGNNYGYTF
15	TRBV30	TRBJ2-1	-	-	TGTGCCTGGAGTGAGTTCGTGTGGTCCTACAATGAGCAGTTCTTC	CAWSEFVWSYNEQFF
15	TRBV3-1/TRBV3-2	TRBJ2-3	-	-	TGTGCCAGCAGCCAAGGCGGGGGCCGGCTAGATACGCAGTATTTT	CASSQGGGRLDTQYF
11	TRBV7-2	TRBJ1-2	-	-	TGTGCCAGCAGCTTAGGCAGGGCCTACACCTTC	CASSLGRAYTF
15	TRBV19	TRBJ1-1	-	-	TGTGCCAGTAGTTTGAAGTGGAGGGCAAGTACTGAAGCTTTCTTT	CASSLKWRASTEAFF
14	TRBV7-3	TRBJ2-3	-	-	TGTGCCAGCAGCTTAATGGGTAGCACAGATACGCAGTATTTT	CASSLMGSTDTQYF
15	TRBV7-9	TRBJ1-4	-	-	TGTGCCAGCAGCTTACCAAGGCACGGGGCGCCGAAACTGTTTTTT	CASSLPRHGAPKLFF
17	TRBV19	TRBJ2-1	TRBD1	few	TGTGCCAGTAGCTCCCTCTCCACAGGGGGCCCCTACAATGAGCAGTTCTTC	CASSSLSTGGPYNEQFF
14	TRBV7-9	TRBJ2-2	TRBD2	-	TGTGCCAGCAGCACTAGCGCTTCCACCGGGGAGCTGTTTTTT	CASSTSASTGELFF
13	TRBV28	TRBJ1-1	-	-	TGTGCCAGCACTCCTTGGGACGGGGTTGAAGCTTTCTTT	CASTPWDGVEAFF
14	TRBV19	TRBJ2-3	-	-	TGTGCCAGTACCCCGGGGCCTAGCACAGATACGCAGTATTTT	CASTPGPSTDTQYF
14	TRBV6-5	TRBJ2-3	-	once	TGTGCCAGCAGTTCCTGGGGCGGCACAGATACGCAGTATTTT	CASSSWGGTDTQYF
13	TRBV28	TRBJ2-7	TRBD1	-	TGTGCCAGCAGTTGGGACAGGGTCATGGAGCAGTACTTC	CASSWDRVMEQYF
13	TRBV5-1	TRBJ2-7	-	-	TGCGCCAGCAGCTTGGAAGGGGCCTACGAGCAGTACTTC	CASSLEGAYEQYF
16	TRBV7-2	TRBJ2-3	TRBD2	-	TGTGCCAGCAGCCCGAGTAGCGGGGGGGTTAGAGATACGCAGTATTTT	CASSPSSGGVRDTQYF
16	TRBV2	TRBJ1-1	TRBD1	-	TGTGCCAGCAGTGAAGCGCCTTGGACAGGGGTTACTGAAGCTTTCTTT	CASSEAPWTGVTEAFF
14	TRBV6-5	TRBJ2-7	-	-	TGTGCCAGCAGACGAGCCCAGCGGCCCCACGAGCAGTACTTC	CASRRAQRPHEQYF
17	TRBV28	TRBJ2-2	TRBD2	-	TGTGCCAGCAGTTTATCGACTAGCGGGAAGGGCGCCGGGGAGCTGTTTTTT	CASSLSTSGKGAGELFF
17	TRBV5-1	TRBJ1-1	-	-	TGCGCCAGCAGCTGGACTAAGGGTAGGGATCTGAACACTGAAGCTTTCTTT	CASSWTKGRDLNTEAFF
12	TRBV27	TRBJ1-2	-	-	TGTGCCAGCAGCACGGGGGACTACGGCTACACCTTC	CASSTGDYGYTF
13	TRBV12-3/TRBV12-4	TRBJ1-5	TRBD1	-	TGTGCCAGCAGAGGGACAGGGATTGAGCCCCAGCATTTT	CASRGTGIEPQHF
17	TRBV28	TRBJ2-1	TRBD1	once	TGTGCCAGCAGTTTATGGACAGGGACCAGCTCCTACAATGAGCAGTTCTTC	CASSLWTGTSSYNEQFF
16	TRBV7-8	TRBJ2-1	-	-	TGTGCCAGCAGCTTAGGACGGACAGTAGGGTTAAATGAGCAGTTCTTC	CASSLGRTVGLNEQFF
14	TRBV12-2	TRBJ2-1	-	once	TGTGCAAGTCGCTTGAAGACAGTTAACAATGAGCAGTTCTTC	CASRLKTVNNEQFF
15	TRBV11-2	TRBJ1-5	TRBD1	-	TGTGCCAGCAGCCTGGGGGGACAGGGTGGGGGGCCCCAGCATTTT	CASSLGGQGGGPQHF
13	TRBV14	TRBJ1-5	-	-	TGTGCCAGCAGTCTCAGTGGAAATCAGCCCCAGCATTTT	CASSLSGNQPQHF
14	TRBV5-1	TRBJ1-2	TRBD1	-	TGCGCCAGCAACCCCATACAGGGGAACTATGGCTACACCTTC	CASNPIQGNYGYTF
16	TRBV19	TRBJ2-3	-	-	TGTGCCAGTAGTATTAGTAGAGGCCTGGGCCCAGATACGCAGTATTTT	CASSISRGLGPDTQYF
15	TRBV3-1/TRBV3-2	TRBJ2-7	TRBD1	-	TGTGCCAGCAGCCAAGCCGGGACAGGGGGCGACGAGCAGTACTTC	CASSQAGTGGDEQYF
17	TRBV5-1	TRBJ2-1	TRBD2	-	TGCGCCAGCAGCTTGGCCGGGACTACACCGAACTACAATGAGCAGTTCTTC	CASSLAGTTPNYNEQFF
17	TRBV7-6	TRBJ1-1	-	-	TGTGCCAGCAGCTTCCCCGGGCAGGGAAGCGTAAACACTGAAGCTTTCTTT	CASSFPGQGSVNTEAFF
14	TRBV7-9	TRBJ2-2	TRBD1	once	TGTGCCAGCAGCTCCGGACAGGGTTCCGGGGAGCTGTTTTTT	CASSSGQGSGELFF
15	TRBV10-3	TRBJ1-2	-	-	TGTGCCATCAGTGAGTCGCTGGGGCTGGACTATGGCTACACCTTC	CAISESLGLDYGYTF
13	TRBV4-2	TRBJ1-6	-	few	TGTGCCAGCAGCCAAGATACCACGGTCCCCCTCCACTTT	CASSQDTTVPLHF
13	TRBV3-1/TRBV3-2	TRBJ2-5	-	-	TGTGCCAGCAGCCCGAGAAGCGGAGAGACCCAGTACTTC	CASSPRSGETQYF
16	TRBV5-1	TRBJ1-5	TRBD1	once	TGCGCCAGCAGCTTGGAGGGAGGGGGCGGCAATCAGCCCCAGCATTTT	CASSLEGGGGNQPQHF
14	TRBV19	TRBJ2-7	TRBD1	-	TGTGCCAGCCGTGGGACAGGCACCTTTTACGAGCAGTACTTC	CASRGTGTFYEQYF
14	TRBV5-1	TRBJ1-4	-	-	TGCGCCAGCAGCTTACCGGGGGCGGGAGAAAAACTGTTTTTT	CASSLPGAGEKLFF
15	TRBV18	TRBJ2-3	TRBD1	-	TGTGCCAGCACCCCAAACCGGGACAGGCTAGATACGCAGTATTTT	CASTPNRDRLDTQYF
15	TRBV9	TRBJ1-1	-	-	TGTGCCAGCAGCCTAGGGCCAGTGAAGAACACTGAAGCTTTCTTT	CASSLGPVKNTEAFF
19	TRBV28	TRBJ2-3	TRBD2	-	TGTGCCAGCAGTTTGGGACTAGCGGGTTTAGGGTCGGGCACAGATACGCAGTATTTT	CASSLGLAGLGSGTDTQYF
14	TRBV11-2	TRBJ1-2	-	-	TGTGCCAGCAGCTTAGTGCCCGACGGGGATGGCTACACCTTC	CASSLVPDGDGYTF
12	TRBV19	TRBJ1-3	-	-	TGTGCCAGTAGTACCACAGGGAACACCATATATTTT	CASSTTGNTIYF
14	TRBV6-4	TRBJ2-1	-	once	TGTGCCAGCAGTACGGGAGTTCCTTACAATGAGCAGTTCTTC	CASSTGVPYNEQFF
13	TRBV2	TRBJ2-7	TRBD2	-	TGTGCCAGCAGTGAAGCGGGGAGGGCCGAGCAGTACTTC	CASSEAGRAEQYF
13	TRBV10-1	TRBJ1-1	-	-	TGCGCCAGCAGTTGGGCGCTGAACACTGAAGCTTTCTTT	CASSWALNTEAFF
14	TRBV27	TRBJ1-1	-	-	TGTGCCAGCAGTTTATGGGGAGGGGCCACTGAAGCTTTCTTT	CASSLWGGATEAFF
19	TRBV9	TRBJ2-1	TRBD2	-	TGTGCCAGCAGCGTAGGAGTAGCGGGAGGATTACTCCTACACAATGAGCAGTTCTTC	CASSVGVAGGLLLHNEQFF
14	TRBV18	TRBJ1-1	-	-	TGTGCCAGCTCCCGGGAGGGGAAGAACACTGAAGCTTTCTTT	CASSREGKNTEAFF
16	TRBV2	TRBJ2-1	TRBD2	-	TGTGCCAGCAGCGCCCGGACTAGCGGGAGTTACAATGAGCAGTTCTTC	CASSARTSGSYNEQFF
16	TRBV27	TRBJ1-3	-	-	TGTGCCAGCAGAAGCCTTACAGGGCCCTCTGGAAACACCATATATTTT	CASRSLTGPSGNTIYF
18	TRBV7-2	TRBJ2-3	TRBD2	-	TGTGCCAGCAGCTTAGTCCGGACTAGCGGGGGCAGCACAGATACGCAGTATTTT	CASSLVRTSGGSTDTQYF
16	TRBV9	TRBJ1-1	TRBD1	few	TGTGCCAGCAGCGTGGGGACAGGGGATTTAGGCACTGAAGCTTTCTTT	CASSVGTGDLGTEAFF
15	TRBV3-1/TRBV3-2	TRBJ2-7	TRBD2	-	TGTGCCAGCAGCCAAGATTTTAGCGGGCCTCAGGAGCAGTACTTC	CASSQDFSGPQEQYF
16	TRBV5-4	TRBJ1-3	-	-	TGTGCCAGCAGCCCAGGACCCGGGTTGGCTGGAAACACCATATATTTT	CASSPGPGLAGNTIYF
16	TRBV28	TRBJ1-2	-	-	TGTGCCAGCAGTTTCGGGGGTTGGGATCCTTTTTATGGCTACACCTTC	CASSFGGWDPFYGYTF
15	TRBV28	TRBJ2-7	-	-	TGTGCCAGCAGTTTCTCGGGGGCCGGCTCCTACGAGCAGTACTTC	CASSFSGAGSYEQYF